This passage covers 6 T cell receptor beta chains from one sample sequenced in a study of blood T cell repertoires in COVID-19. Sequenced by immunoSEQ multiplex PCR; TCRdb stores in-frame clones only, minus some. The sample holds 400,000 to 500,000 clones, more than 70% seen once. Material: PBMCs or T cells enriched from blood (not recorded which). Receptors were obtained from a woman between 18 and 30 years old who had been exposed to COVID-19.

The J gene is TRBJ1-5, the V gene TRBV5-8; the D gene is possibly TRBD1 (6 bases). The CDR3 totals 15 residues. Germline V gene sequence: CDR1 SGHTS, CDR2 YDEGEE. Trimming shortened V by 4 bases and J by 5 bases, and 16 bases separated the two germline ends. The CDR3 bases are TGTGCCAGCAGCCCTGGGGGACATCTTGATCAGCCCCAGCATTTT. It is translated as CASSPGGHLDQPQHF.

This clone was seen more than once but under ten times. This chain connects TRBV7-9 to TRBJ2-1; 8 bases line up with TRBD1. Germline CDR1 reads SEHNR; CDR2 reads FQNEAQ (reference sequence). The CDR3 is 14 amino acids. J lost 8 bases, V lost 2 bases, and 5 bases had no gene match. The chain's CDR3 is CASSLQGALYEQFF. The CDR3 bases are TGTGCCAGCAGCTTACAGGGGGCTTTGTATGAGCAGTTCTTC.

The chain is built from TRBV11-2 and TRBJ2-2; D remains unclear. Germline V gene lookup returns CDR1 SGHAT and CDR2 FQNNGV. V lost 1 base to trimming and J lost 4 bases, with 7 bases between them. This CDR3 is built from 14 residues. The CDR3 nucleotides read TGTGCCAGCAGCTTAGGACTTATCACCGGGGAGCTGTTTTTT. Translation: CASSLGLITGELFF.

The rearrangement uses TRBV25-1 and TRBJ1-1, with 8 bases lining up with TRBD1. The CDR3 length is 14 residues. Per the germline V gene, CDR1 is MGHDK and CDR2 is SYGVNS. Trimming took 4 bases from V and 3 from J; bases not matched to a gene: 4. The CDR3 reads CASSGYRGYTEAFF. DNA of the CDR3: TGTGCCAGCAGTGGTTACAGGGGGTACACTGAAGCTTTCTTT.

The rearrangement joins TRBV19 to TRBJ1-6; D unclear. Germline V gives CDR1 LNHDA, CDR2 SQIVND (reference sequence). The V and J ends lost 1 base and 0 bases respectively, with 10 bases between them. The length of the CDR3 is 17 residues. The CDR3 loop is CASSIVQTTSYNSPLHF. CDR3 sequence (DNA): TGTGCCAGTAGTATAGTACAGACAACCTCCTATAATTCACCCCTCCACTTT. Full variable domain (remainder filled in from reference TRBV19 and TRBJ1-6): DGGITQSPKYLFRKEGQNVTLSCEQNLNHDAMYWYRQDPGQGLRLIYYSQIVNDFQKGDIAEGYSVSREKKESFPLTVTSAQKNPTAFYLCASSIVQTTSYNSPLHFGNGTRLTVT.

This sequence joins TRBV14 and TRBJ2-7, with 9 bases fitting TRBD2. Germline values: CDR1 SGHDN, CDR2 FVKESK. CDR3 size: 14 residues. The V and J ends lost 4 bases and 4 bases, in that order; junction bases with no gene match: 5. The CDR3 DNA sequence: TGTGCCAGCAGCCGCGGGACTAGCAGATACGAGCAGTACTTC. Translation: CASSRGTSRYEQYF.